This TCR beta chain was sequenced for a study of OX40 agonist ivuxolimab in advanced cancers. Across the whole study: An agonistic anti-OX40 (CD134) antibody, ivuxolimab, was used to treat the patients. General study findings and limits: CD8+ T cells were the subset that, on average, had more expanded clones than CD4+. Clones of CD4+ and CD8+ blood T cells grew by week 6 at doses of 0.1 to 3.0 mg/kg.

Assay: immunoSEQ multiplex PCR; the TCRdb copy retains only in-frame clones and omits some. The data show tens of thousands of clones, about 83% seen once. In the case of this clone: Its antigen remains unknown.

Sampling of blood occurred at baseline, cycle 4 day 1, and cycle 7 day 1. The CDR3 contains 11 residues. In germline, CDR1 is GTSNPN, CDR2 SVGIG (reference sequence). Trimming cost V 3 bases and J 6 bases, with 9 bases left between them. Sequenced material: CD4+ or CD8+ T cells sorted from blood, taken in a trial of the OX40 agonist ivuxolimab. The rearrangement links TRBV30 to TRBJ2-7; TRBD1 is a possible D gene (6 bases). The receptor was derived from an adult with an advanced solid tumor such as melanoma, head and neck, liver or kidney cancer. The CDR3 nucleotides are TGTGCCTGGAGCGGACAGTTCGAGCAGTACTTC. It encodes CAWSGQFEQYF. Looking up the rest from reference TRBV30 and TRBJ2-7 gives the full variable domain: SQTIHQWPATLVQPVGSPLSLECTVEGTSNPNLYWYRQAAGRGLQLLFYSVGIGQISSEVPQNLSASRPQDRQFILSSKKLLLSDSGFYLCAWSGQFEQYFGPGTRLTVT.